This section outlines one T cell receptor (beta chain) sequence together with its context. Its antigen is unidentified. The PCR was carried out with 60 Vbeta primers and 13 Jbeta primers. Clones were read by immunoSEQ multiplex PCR, and TCRdb kept only the in-frame ones, dropping some. The sample lists about 60,000 clones, approximately 75% seen once, with approximately 3.3% in the top ten. The data stem from a study of cytomegalovirus exposure and HLA in healthy donors. General study results and limits: Cytomegalovirus association was listed for about 150 TCR beta chains. TCR beta chain V- and J-gene trimming was linked, in a later analysis, to a missense variant in DCLRE1C.

Every donor was a healthy person donating bone marrow. This sequence was found in a woman aged 40-49 years in good health and CMV-seropositive. Sequences were obtained from PBMCs.

The CDR3 DNA reads TGCGCCAGCAGTATGGGGGGGCGAGGAGAGACCCAGTACTTC. Its translation is CASSMGGRGETQYF. This sequence joins TRBV10-1 and TRBJ2-5; D possibly corresponds to TRBD2 (7 bases). Trimming took 5 bases from V and 4 from J, leaving 14 bases between them. The CDR3 has 14 residues. Germline V CDR1 and CDR2: WNHNN, SYGVQD (reference sequence).